One sample yielded the 17 T cell receptor beta chains listed below, sequenced in a study of blood T cell repertoires in COVID-19 (dated by TCRdb to the early 2020s). The library came from the immunoSEQ multiplex PCR assay. TCRdb provides this immuneACCESS table in a form limited to in-frame rearrangements. Some clones are lacking; in checked studies, under half of them reflect an unresolved V gene, and why the rest are absent is not known. This sample comprises roughly 250,000 clones, nearly 90% of them detected only once. The biggest ten clones account for under 2.5% of the sample. The specimen was peripheral blood. All receptors derive from a woman in her thirties or forties who had recovered from COVID-19.

The sample holds one count of this clone. The V and J genes are TRBV19 and TRBJ2-5, with 7 bases identical to TRBD1. The CDR3 extends over 16 amino acids. Germline loops: CDR1 LNHDA, CDR2 SQIVND (reference sequence). V was pared by 5 bases and J by 5 bases, with 14 bases of the junction left unmatched. The CDR3 bases are TGTGCCAGTAGTTCACAAGGGGAAGGGGGCGGGGAGACCCAGTACTTC. Its protein product is CASSSQGEGGGETQYF.

The CDR3 coding sequence is TGTGCCACCAGTCGCGCTGGACAAGACCAAGAGACCCAGTACTTC. Translated: CATSRAGQDQETQYF. This chain uses TRBV24-1 with TRBJ2-5, with D possibly matching TRBD1 (5 bases). Germline loops: CDR1 KGHDR, CDR2 SFDVKD. Trimming shortened V by 6 bases and J by 0 bases, and 13 bases separated the two germline ends. The CDR3 is 15 amino acids.

The rearrangement uses TRBV5-4 and TRBJ2-2; 7 bases fit TRBD2. Germline V gene lookup returns CDR1 SGHNT and CDR2 YYREEE (reference sequence). V lost 3 bases to trimming and J lost 3 bases; unmatched junction nucleotides: 8. The CDR3 runs 16 residues. The CDR3 region is CASSSLRGDDTGELFF. The CDR3 coding sequence is TGTGCCAGCAGCTCCCTTCGGGGGGACGACACCGGGGAGCTGTTTTTT.

This CDR3 is CASSENSPGQGAGNQPQHF. In nucleotides, the CDR3 is TGTGCCAGCTCGGAAAATTCTCCGGGACAGGGGGCTGGCAATCAGCCCCAGCATTTT. The J gene is TRBJ1-5, the V gene TRBV18, with 12 bases fitting TRBD1. The CDR3 consists of 19 residues. Germline lookup yields CDR1 KGHSH and CDR2 LQKENI. The V segment lost 6 bases and the J segment 2 bases; nucleotides outside the gene matches: 14.

The rearrangement joins TRBV19 to TRBJ2-7; 12 bases agree with TRBD1. Germline-derived CDR1 and CDR2 are LNHDA and SQIVND (reference sequence). The length of the CDR3 is 18 residues. The V gene end was trimmed by 5 bases and the J gene end by 3 bases; junction bases not matched to a gene: 14. The DNA for the CDR3 is TGTGCCAGTAGTCCCTTTGGCCGGGGACAGGGGGCAATCTACGAGCAGTACTTC. This encodes CASSPFGRGQGAIYEQYF.

The chain couples TRBV6-5 to TRBJ2-2; 10 positions agree with TRBD1. Germline loops: CDR1 MNHEY, CDR2 SVGAGI. J lost 4 bases, V lost 0 bases, and 2 bases had no gene match. This CDR3 is 16 amino acids long. The CDR3 DNA is TGTGCCAGCAGTTACTCGGGACAGGGGACCACCGGGGAGCTGTTTTTT. Translation gives CASSYSGQGTTGELFF.

The chain joins TRBV19 to TRBJ2-7; weak D call: TRBD2 (6 bases). V lost 9 bases to trimming and J lost 5 bases, with 23 bases between them. CDR1 and CDR2 from the germline V gene are LNHDA and SQIVND (reference sequence). This CDR3 contains 15 residues. CDR3 in DNA: TGTGCCAGCCAGGCGGGACCCCGGTATATCAACGAGCAGTACTTC. Its translation is CASQAGPRYINEQYF.

V is TRBV24-1 and J is TRBJ2-1; 11 bases agree with TRBD1. Trimming removed 0 bases from V and 1 base from J; junction bases left unmatched: 4. The CDR3 runs to 18 residues. The germline CDR1 and CDR2 sequences are KGHDR and SFDVKD. CDR3 protein: CATSDLRGTGGSYNEQFF. The CDR3 DNA is TGTGCCACCAGTGATTTGAGGGGGACAGGGGGATCCTACAATGAGCAGTTCTTC.

The chain carries TRBV7-2 and TRBJ1-2; 12 bases line up with TRBD1. Per germline, CDR1 SGHTA and CDR2 FQGNSA. V dropped 5 bases and J dropped 7; count of bases not matched to a gene: 5. The CDR3 is 14 residues long. The CDR3 spells CASSPGQGAGGYTF. CDR3 coding DNA: TGTGCCAGCAGCCCGGGACAGGGGGCAGGTGGCTACACCTTC.

This clone was recorded once. The chain is built from TRBV7-6 and TRBJ1-3; 7 bases are a match to TRBD1. With V trimmed by 2 bases and J by 2 bases, 0 bases remained unmatched. CDR3 size: 14 residues. Germline-derived CDR1 and CDR2 are SGHVS and FNYEAQ. Here the CDR3 reads CASSLRGPGNTIYF. CDR3 nucleotide sequence: TGTGCCAGCAGCTTAAGGGGGCCTGGAAACACCATATATTTT.

V usage is TRBV28 and J usage is TRBJ2-7; D might be TRBD2 (5 bases). CDR1 is MDHEN and CDR2 is SYDVKM in the germline V gene. With 6 bases removed from V and 1 base from J, the gap between germline ends came to 13 bases. This CDR3 has 14 amino acids. CDR3: CASRRGLQSYEQYF. In DNA, the CDR3 is TGTGCCAGCAGACGCGGACTGCAATCCTACGAGCAGTACTTC.

J is TRBJ2-7 and V is TRBV11-3; 8 nucleotides align to TRBD2. Trimming removed 4 bases from V and 1 base from J; junction bases left unmatched: 3. Germline-derived CDR1 and CDR2 are SGHNT and YENEEA. This CDR3 comprises 14 residues. The CDR3 reads CASSSLAGSYEQYF. The CDR3 DNA follows: TGTGCCAGCAGCTCCTTAGCGGGATCCTACGAGCAGTACTTC.

The genes are TRBV9 and TRBJ1-2; tentative D call: TRBD1 (5 bases). Germline lookup yields CDR1 SGDLS and CDR2 YYNGEE. The CDR3 sequence is 14 residues long. Trimming cost V 3 bases and J 1 base, with 10 bases left between them. The CDR3 nucleotides read TGTGCCAGCAGCGGCCGGGACTTTAACTATGGCTACACCTTC. Its protein is CASSGRDFNYGYTF. The entire variable domain, with the rest obtained from reference TRBV9 and TRBJ1-2, is as follows: DSGVTQTPKHLITATGQRVTLRCSPRSGDLSVYWYQQSLDQGLQFLIQYYNGEERAKGNILERFSAQQFPDLHSELNLSSLELGDSALYFCASSGRDFNYGYTFGSGTRLTVV.

As regards this clone: Different DNA sequences within this sample yield the same CDR3. The rearrangement uses TRBV19 and TRBJ1-5; 7 bases map to TRBD1. The CDR3 has 15 residues. Germline CDR1 and CDR2: LNHDA and SQIVND (reference sequence). V dropped 4 bases and J dropped 0; count of bases not matched to a gene: 3. CDR3 residues: CASSTTGVSNQPQHF. DNA for the CDR3: TGTGCCAGTAGTACAACAGGGGTTAGCAATCAGCCCCAGCATTTT.

In regard to this clone: Other DNA sequences in this specimen translate into the identical CDR3. The J gene is TRBJ2-7, the V gene TRBV7-2, with TRBD1 identical over 7 bases. V lost 1 base to trimming and J lost 0 bases; unmatched junction nucleotides: 3. The CDR3 is 15 amino acids. Germline V gene sequence: CDR1 SGHTA, CDR2 FQGNSA. CDR3 protein: CASSLEGGSSYEQYF. The CDR3 DNA follows: TGTGCCAGCAGCTTAGAAGGGGGCAGCTCCTACGAGCAGTACTTC.

The V call is TRBV19, the J call TRBJ1-5; 8 bases align to TRBD1. The CDR3 spans 15 residues. After removal of 6 bases from V and 3 bases from J, the junction contained 7 bases not matched to a gene. Germline lookup yields CDR1 LNHDA and CDR2 SQIVND (reference sequence). The CDR3 DNA follows: TGTGCCAGTAGGGCGACAGGGGAATCCAATCAGCCCCAGCATTTT. Translation gives CASRATGESNQPQHF.

The genes are TRBV6-5 and TRBJ2-3; TRBD1 agrees at 8 bases. The CDR3 contains 15 residues. Trimming took 6 bases from V and 4 from J; bases not matched to a gene: 9. Germline V gives CDR1 MNHEY, CDR2 SVGAGI. CDR3 DNA sequence: TGTGCCAGCAGAACCGGGACAGGAAGACCAGATACGCAGTATTTT. Translation: CASRTGTGRPDTQYF.